This T cell receptor beta chain came from a study of blood T cell repertoires in COVID-19. Overall study context: Samples taken during acute and convalescent COVID-19 were collected in the United States, Italy and Spain. PBMCs, B-cell-depleted T cells, or T cells were the source of the cDNA or gDNA that made up the material.

Source study methods: Reference gene primer amplification gave estimated nucleated cell counts. Using immunoSEQ multiplex PCR, the repertoire was profiled, and TCRdb retains in-frame clones only, with some absent. For V, J and clone size, that table is used; D and trimming come from the DNA. The repertoire includes about 80,000 clones, around 81% of them detected once, and approximately 16% sits in the top ten. Trimming cost V 2 bases and J 8 bases, with 13 bases left between them. This CDR3 comprises 15 residues. Germline assignment: CDR1 KGHSH and CDR2 LQKENI. Material for sequencing was peripheral blood. The TCR comes from a human donor in a cohort sampled during active COVID-19. J is TRBJ1-6 and V is TRBV18, with unresolved D. The CDR3 spells CASSPGAASDSPLHF. CDR3 DNA sequence: TGTGCCAGCTCACCAGGAGCGGCGAGTGATTCACCCCTCCACTTT.